The 30 T cell receptor beta chains reported below all come from one sample, sequenced in a study of CD8 T cells in ankylosing spondylitis. TCRdb independently ran MiXCR on the 5' RACE reads; one entry per CDR3 protein. The table lists roughly 180,000 distinct CDR3 sequences, roughly 10% of them singletons. The sequencing sample was made of blood, either unsorted or a sorted T cell fraction (not recorded which). These receptors were taken from a male donor with ankylosing spondylitis or in good health (not recorded which).

V and J are TRBV11-1 and TRBJ2-1, with no clear D. CDR1 is SGHAT and CDR2 is FQDESV in the germline V gene (reference sequence). The CDR3 loop spans 13 amino acids. Trimming pared 3 bases from V and 4 bases from J, leaving 7 bases between. CDR3 coding DNA: TGTGCCAGCAGCTTCCAACTGTACAATGAGCAGTTCTTC. Amino acids: CASSFQLYNEQFF.

This clonotype occurred many times. The chain employs TRBV5-1 and TRBJ1-1; perhaps TRBD1 as D (5 bases). V shed 4 bases and J shed 2 bases, with 12 bases lying between them. The CDR3 extends over 14 amino acids. The germline CDR1 and CDR2 sequences are SGHRS and YFSETQ. Here the CDR3 DNA reads TGCGCCAGCAGCCCCGGTGGGGGAAACACTGAAGCTTTCTTT. It encodes CASSPGGGNTEAFF.

This clonotype was picked up a small number of times. The chain uses TRBV5-6 and TRBJ2-5; 8 nucleotides align to TRBD2. Per germline, CDR1 SGHDT and CDR2 YYEEEE. The CDR3 has 16 residues. Germline trimming cut 0 bases from V and 5 bases from J; bases unmatched to any gene: 9. The CDR3, as DNA: TGTGCCAGCAGCTTGGCCGGTTCCGGGGGGGAGGAGACCCAGTACTTC. Protein: CASSLAGSGGEETQYF.

This clonotype appeared many times. The gene calls are TRBV28 and TRBJ1-1; a weak D match, TRBD1 (6 bases). Germline CDR1 MDHEN, CDR2 SYDVKM. Trimming stripped 6 bases from V and 5 bases from J, with 13 bases between. CDR3 size: 13 residues. The CDR3 here is CASRVQGRTEAFF. The CDR3 DNA reads TGTGCCAGCAGGGTACAGGGAAGAACTGAAGCTTTCTTT. Full variable domain (rest looked up from reference TRBV28 and TRBJ1-1): DVKVTQSSRYLVKRTGEKVFLECVQDMDHENMFWYRQDPGLGLRLIYFSYDVKMKEKGDIPEGYSVSREKKERFSLILESASTNQTSMYLCASRVQGRTEAFFGQGTRLTVV.

This clonotype has a count of ten or more. This sequence joins TRBV18 and TRBJ2-5, with D possibly being TRBD1 (6 bases). This CDR3 contains 12 residues. V was shortened by 2 bases and J by 5 bases, with 6 bases between the two germline ends. Germline V lookup: CDR1 KGHSH, CDR2 LQKENI. This CDR3 is CASSPTGETQYF. The CDR3 coding sequence is TGTGCCAGCTCACCAACAGGGGAGACCCAGTACTTC.

The chain is built from TRBV20-1 and TRBJ2-1; TRBD1 agrees at 8 bases. Trimming took 6 bases from V and 6 from J; bases not matched to a gene: 10. CDR3 size: 14 residues. Germline CDR1 reads DFQATT; CDR2 reads SNEGSKA (reference sequence). The chain's CDR3 is CSATRQGLINEQFF. The CDR3 DNA is TGCAGTGCAACCCGACAGGGGTTGATCAATGAGCAGTTCTTC.

This clonotype showed up just a few times. This chain links TRBV7-9 with TRBJ1-1; TRBD1 is a possible D gene (5 bases). The CDR3 spans 17 residues. V was clipped by 5 bases and J by 4 bases, with 23 bases between them. The germline V gene has CDR1 SEHNR and CDR2 FQNEAQ (reference sequence). CDR3 in amino acids: CASSVGQGIRGGTEAFF. CDR3 in DNA: TGTGCCAGCAGCGTAGGACAAGGGATAAGAGGCGGCACTGAAGCTTTCTTT.

There are many counts of this clonotype. This chain's CDR3 is CVCGADYYEQYF. The CDR3 DNA reads TGTGTCTGCGGGGCGGATTATTACGAGCAGTACTTC. J is TRBJ2-7 and V is TRBV2, with D possibly being TRBD2 (6 bases). This CDR3 spans 12 amino acids. Germline values: CDR1 SNHLY, CDR2 FYNNEI. Combining the CDR3 with reference TRBV2 and TRBJ2-7 gives the whole variable domain EPEVTQTPSHQVTQMGQEVILRCVPISNHLYFYWYRQILGQKVEFLVSFYNNEISEKSEIFDDQFSVERPDGSNFTLKIRSTKLEDSAMYFCVCGADYYEQYFGPGTRLTVT.

This sequence joins TRBV12-3 or TRBV12-4 and TRBJ2-7; 8 bases fit TRBD1. CDR3 length: 15 amino acids. The J segment lost 5 bases and the V segment lost 3 bases, leaving 9 bases of the junction unmatched. The CDR3 reads CASSFLGGQGHEQYF. CDR3 in DNA: TGTGCCAGCAGTTTTTTGGGCGGACAGGGCCACGAGCAGTACTTC.

This clonotype was seen ten or more times. The chain carries TRBV6-5 and TRBJ2-3, with 13 nucleotides matching TRBD2. Germline CDR1 MNHEY, CDR2 SVGAGI. J was trimmed by 2 bases and V by 2 bases; bases with no gene match: 4. CDR3 size: 17 residues. The CDR3 loop reads CASSYRTSGGYTDTQYF. The CDR3 coding sequence is TGTGCCAGCAGTTACCGGACTAGCGGGGGATACACAGATACGCAGTATTTT.

The rearrangement joins TRBV7-9 to TRBJ1-4; TRBD1 aligns across 8 bases. Trimming took 6 bases from V and 5 from J; bases not matched to a gene: 8. The CDR3 covers 15 residues. In germline, CDR1 is SEHNR, CDR2 FQNEAQ (reference sequence). CDR3 sequence (DNA): TGTGCCAGCAGGGAGTCGACAGGGGCGAATGAAAAACTGTTTTTT. It is translated as CASRESTGANEKLFF.

This clonotype has a handful of counts. The chain uses TRBV12-3 or TRBV12-4 and TRBJ1-1, with TRBD1 matching 8 bases. V gave up 5 bases and J gave up 1 base; unmatched junction bases: 12. This CDR3 is 17 amino acids long. CDR3 in DNA: TGTGCCAGCAGTCAACGATCCGGGACAGGACGGAACACTGAAGCTTTCTTT. Amino acid sequence: CASSQRSGTGRNTEAFF.

This clonotype was observed many times. V usage is TRBV5-1 and J usage is TRBJ2-7; D possibly corresponds to TRBD1 (6 bases). The length of the CDR3 is 12 residues. CDR1 and CDR2 (germline): SGHRS, YFSETQ. V was shortened by 4 bases and J by 6 bases, with 11 bases between the two germline ends. The CDR3 reads CASSPPGVEQYF. CDR3 nucleotides: TGCGCCAGCAGCCCGCCAGGGGTCGAGCAGTACTTC. The whole variable domain, remainder taken from reference TRBV5-1 and TRBJ2-7, is KAGVTQTPRYLIKTRGQQVTLSCSPISGHRSVSWYQQTPGQGLQFLFEYFSETQRNKGNFPGRFSGRQFSNSRSEMNVSTLELGDSALYLCASSPPGVEQYFGPGTRLTVT.

This clonotype was picked up a small number of times. V is TRBV7-9 and J is TRBJ2-7; D is perhaps TRBD1 or TRBD2 (5 bases each). The V end was cut by 0 bases, the J end by 3 bases, with 15 bases between. CDR1 and CDR2 (germline): SEHNR, FQNEAQ (reference sequence). The CDR3 is 16 amino acids. In DNA form, the CDR3 reads TGTGCCAGCAGCTTAGCGCTAAGGGACCTACACTACGAGCAGTACTTC. Encoded protein: CASSLALRDLHYEQYF.

About this clonotype: In this CDR3 the conserved last residue, phenylalanine or tryptophan, is missing, so a read error is likely. The chain is built from TRBV7-9 and TRBJ2-7, with D uncertain. CDR1 and CDR2 from the germline V gene are SEHNR and FQNEAQ (reference sequence). The V end lost 2 bases, the J end lost 4 bases, and 12 bases lay between the germline ends. The CDR3 contains 14 residues. CDR3 region: CASSLSLSGYEQYL. The CDR3 nucleotides are TGTGCCAGCAGCTTATCCTTGAGTGGGTACGAGCAGTACCTC.

Ten or more counts support this clonotype. The rearrangement uses TRBV5-1 and TRBJ2-7; D perhaps matches TRBD2 (6 bases). Germline V CDR1 and CDR2: SGHRS, YFSETQ. V lost 6 bases and J 0 bases, leaving 19 bases between the germline ends. CDR3 length: 16 residues. CDR3 in amino acids: CASNFGGETSSYEQYF. The CDR3 DNA reads as TGCGCCAGCAACTTCGGAGGGGAGACGAGCTCCTACGAGCAGTACTTC.

J is TRBJ1-1 and V is TRBV5-1; D is perhaps TRBD1 (6 bases). CDR1 SGHRS and CDR2 YFSETQ come from the germline V gene. The CDR3 consists of 19 residues. V was trimmed by 0 bases and J by 0 bases, leaving 21 bases between them. For the CDR3, the DNA is TGCGCCAGCAGCTTGGGGCTTGGGACACCTCTTGACCTGAACACTGAAGCTTTCTTT. Its translation: CASSLGLGTPLDLNTEAFF.

This clonotype was recorded many times. The J gene is TRBJ2-7, the V gene TRBV20-1, with 9 bases aligning to TRBD1. V was pared by 3 bases and J by 4 bases, with 13 bases of the junction left unmatched. The CDR3 extends over 16 amino acids. CDR1 DFQATT and CDR2 SNEGSKA come from the germline V gene (reference sequence). The CDR3 here is CSASRVRTGERYEQYF. CDR3 nucleotides: TGCAGTGCTAGCCGAGTTCGGACAGGGGAGAGATACGAGCAGTACTTC.

This clonotype was seen ten or more times. This chain links TRBV28 with TRBJ1-1; TRBD1 matches 7 bases. The CDR3 spans 13 residues. The junction had 1 base not matched to a gene; V was cut back by 6 bases and J by 0 bases. Germline V gene sequence: CDR1 MDHEN, CDR2 SYDVKM. CDR3 sequence reads: CASRGQMNTEAFF. As DNA, the CDR3 is TGTGCCAGCAGGGGACAGATGAACACTGAAGCTTTCTTT.

The rearrangement uses TRBV5-1 and TRBJ2-7, with TRBD2 matching over 14 bases. This CDR3 region has 17 residues. After removal of 0 bases from V and 5 bases from J, the junction contained 7 bases not matched to a gene. The germline V gene encodes CDR1 SGHRS and CDR2 YFSETQ. The chain's CDR3 is CASSLEGTSGGGNEQYF. The CDR3 DNA reads TGCGCCAGCAGCTTGGAAGGGACTAGCGGGGGAGGCAACGAGCAGTACTTC.

There are many counts of this clonotype. V and J are TRBV11-2 and TRBJ2-2; D tentatively reads TRBD1 or TRBD2 (5 bases each). CDR3 length: 15 residues. Trimming took off 5 bases at V and 4 bases at J, with 14 bases between the two ends. Germline V gene data show CDR1 as SGHAT and CDR2 as FQNNGV. CDR3: CASSLRTGATGELFF. The CDR3, as DNA: TGTGCCAGCAGCCTCCGGACCGGGGCCACCGGGGAGCTGTTTTTT.

This clonotype was counted a few times. V is TRBV5-1 and J is TRBJ2-3; possibly TRBD2 for D (5 bases). The CDR3 is 16 amino acids. In germline, CDR1 is SGHRS, CDR2 YFSETQ. V was cut by 4 bases and J by 2 bases, with 17 bases left in between. CDR3 in DNA: TGCGCCAGCAGCGCGCTTAGGACTGAGTACACAGATACGCAGTATTTT. As protein: CASSALRTEYTDTQYF.

This clonotype occurred many times. J is TRBJ2-7 and V is TRBV28; a weak D match, TRBD1 (5 bases). The CDR3 spans 12 residues. V lost 4 bases and J lost 4, with 8 bases in between. Per the germline V gene, CDR1 is MDHEN and CDR2 is SYDVKM. The CDR3 loop reads CASSYGQYEQYF. The CDR3 bases are TGTGCCAGCAGTTACGGACAATACGAGCAGTACTTC.

The DNA of the CDR3 is TGTGCCAGCAGGAAGGGACTAGCGGGATTCACAGATACGCAGTATTTT. This encodes CASRKGLAGFTDTQYF. The chain joins TRBV7-2 to TRBJ2-3; 13 nucleotides line up with TRBD2. The ends lost 6 bases at V and 2 bases at J; junction bases unmatched: 5. The CDR3 extends over 16 amino acids. Germline V gene lookup returns CDR1 SGHTA and CDR2 FQGNSA.

CDR3 residues: CASRDSGSWGYTF. CDR3 bases: TGTGCCAGTCGCGATTCAGGGTCTTGGGGCTACACCTTC. The chain carries TRBV5-6 and TRBJ1-2, with D possibly matching TRBD1 (5 bases). Trimming cost V 8 bases and J 8 bases, with 19 bases left between them. The CDR3 spans 13 residues. Germline V gene sequence: CDR1 SGHDT, CDR2 YYEEEE.

Ten or more counts support this clonotype. V and J are TRBV25-1 and TRBJ2-5, with D possibly TRBD1 on 6 matching bases. V was clipped by 2 bases and J by 5 bases, with 15 bases between them. This CDR3 comprises 15 residues. Per germline, CDR1 MGHDK and CDR2 SYGVNS. The DNA of the CDR3 is TGTGCCAGCAGTGAAGGGCAGGGAAGGGGGGAGACCCAGTACTTC. Amino acid sequence: CASSEGQGRGETQYF.

The chain couples TRBV5-1 to TRBJ1-1; D remains unclear. V was trimmed by 6 bases and J by 0 bases, leaving 9 bases between them. CDR3 length equals 13 residues. Germline-derived CDR1 and CDR2 are SGHRS and YFSETQ. The CDR3 region has the DNA TGCGCCAGCAAGGTCCGGATGAACACTGAAGCTTTCTTT. Residues: CASKVRMNTEAFF.

This clonotype was detected ten times or more. J is TRBJ2-1 and V is TRBV6-5; 8 bases map to TRBD1. The J segment lost 2 bases and the V segment lost 4 bases, leaving 4 bases of the junction unmatched. This CDR3 region has 15 residues. Germline CDR1 reads MNHEY; CDR2 reads SVGAGI. CDR3 coding DNA: TGTGCCAGCAGTTTAGACAGGGGACCCTACAATGAGCAGTTCTTC. Its translation is CASSLDRGPYNEQFF.

This clonotype was recorded at least ten times. The V call is TRBV12-3 or TRBV12-4, the J call TRBJ2-3; 10 nucleotides align to TRBD2. The CDR3 is made up of 16 amino acids. The V gene end was trimmed by 4 bases and the J gene end by 4 bases; junction bases not matched to a gene: 8. The CDR3 loop reads CASSSPALAGADTQYF. CDR3 nucleotide sequence: TGTGCCAGCAGTTCCCCTGCGCTAGCGGGAGCAGATACGCAGTATTTT.

This clonotype has at least ten counts. The chain is built from TRBV29-1 and TRBJ1-3; D gene uncertain. The CDR3 runs to 11 residues. In germline, CDR1 is SQVTM, CDR2 ANQGSEA. V lost 5 bases, J lost 0 bases, and 2 bases lay in between. Here the CDR3 reads CSVSSGNTIYF. CDR3 in DNA: TGCAGCGTTTCCTCTGGAAACACCATATATTTT.